This record looks at one TCR beta chain sequence and its context. Its antigen remains unidentified. CDR1 is SGHVS and CDR2 is FQNEAQ in the germline V gene. Trimming took 2 bases from V and 0 from J; bases not matched to a gene: 6. The CDR3 runs 18 residues. PCR primers comprised 60 Vbeta and 13 Jbeta primers. The protocol was immunoSEQ multiplex PCR, while the TCRdb copy is restricted to in-frame clones and leaves out a portion. The repertoire shows 170,000 or so clones; the top ten hold 2.1%. Healthy bone marrow donors made up the cohort. The sample belongs to a study of cytomegalovirus exposure and HLA in healthy donors. Study context: The Caucasian-associated ancestry cluster contained about 80% of the approximately 390 genotyped donors. Notes on the study in general: The likely origin of a cluster of highly shared sequence variants was a sequencing artifact. When analyzed later, the rates of TCR association showed variation by HLA locus, with DRB1 the most and HLA-C the fewest.

The chain uses TRBV7-8 and TRBJ2-2, with 10 nucleotides matching TRBD2. The TCR was taken from a young man in good health and CMV-seronegative. Input material: PBMCs. The CDR3 DNA sequence: TGTGCCAGCAGCTTACTCGCTAGCGGGAGCGCGAACACCGGGGAGCTGTTTTTT. Translating it yields CASSLLASGSANTGELFF.